This T cell receptor beta chain was sequenced during a study of PD-1 blockade in classical Hodgkin lymphoma. The germline CDR1 and CDR2 sequences are SGHRS and YFSETQ. The ends were cut back, 0 bases at V and 6 bases at J, with 9 bases in the middle. This CDR3 is built from 13 residues. All the patients suffered relapse after autologous stem cell transplantation, and brentuximab vedotin exposure differed. Only in-frame clones appear in the TCRdb table, and some are missing; sequencing was by immunoSEQ multiplex PCR. The data hold over 10,000 clones, with roughly 75% observed a single time. This TCR was recovered from a human donor with classical Hodgkin lymphoma. The rearrangement uses TRBV5-1 and TRBJ1-1; no firm D call. The sample here was peripheral blood mononuclear cells (PBMCs), taken at baseline. The CDR3 loop reads CASSLAPAAEAFF. The CDR3 DNA sequence: TGCGCCAGCAGCTTGGCACCGGCGGCTGAAGCTTTCTTT.